This TCR beta chain was documented in a study of blood T cell repertoires in COVID-19. Study background: Donors in the United States, Italy and Spain gave samples during acute or convalescent COVID-19. PBMCs, B-cell-depleted T cells, or T cells provided the cDNA or gDNA that made up the material.

In the original analysis: Reference gene primer amplification gave nucleated cell count estimates. Only in-frame clones appear in the TCRdb table, and some are missing; sequencing was by immunoSEQ multiplex PCR. That table furnishes V, J and clone size, whereas the DNA furnished D and trimming. The repertoire includes about 150,000 clones, around 90% of them detected once, and less than 0.6% sits in the top ten. The CDR3 spans 15 residues. Germline V CDR1 and CDR2: SGHRS, YFSETQ. The ends were cut back, 4 bases at V and 0 bases at J, with 12 bases in the middle. Source material: peripheral blood. The receptor comes from a man aged 50 to 59 with acute or convalescent COVID-19. The chain recombines TRBV5-1 with TRBJ2-3; unclear D gene. CDR3 region: CASSPRALSTDTQYF. As DNA, the CDR3 is TGCGCCAGCAGCCCCCGCGCGTTGAGCACAGATACGCAGTATTTT.